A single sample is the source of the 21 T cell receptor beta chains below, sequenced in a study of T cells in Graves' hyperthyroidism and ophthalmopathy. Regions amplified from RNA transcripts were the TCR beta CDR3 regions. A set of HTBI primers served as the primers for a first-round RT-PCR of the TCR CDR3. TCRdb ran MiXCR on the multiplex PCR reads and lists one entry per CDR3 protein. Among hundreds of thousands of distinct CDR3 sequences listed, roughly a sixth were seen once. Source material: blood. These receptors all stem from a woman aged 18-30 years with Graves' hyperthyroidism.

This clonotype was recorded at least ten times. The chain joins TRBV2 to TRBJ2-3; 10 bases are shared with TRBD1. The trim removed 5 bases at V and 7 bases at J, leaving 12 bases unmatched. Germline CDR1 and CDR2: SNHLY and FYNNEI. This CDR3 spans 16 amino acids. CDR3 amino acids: CASSHPGGQGRNTQYF. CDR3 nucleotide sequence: TGTGCCAGCAGTCACCCTGGGGGACAGGGGCGAAATACGCAGTATTTT.

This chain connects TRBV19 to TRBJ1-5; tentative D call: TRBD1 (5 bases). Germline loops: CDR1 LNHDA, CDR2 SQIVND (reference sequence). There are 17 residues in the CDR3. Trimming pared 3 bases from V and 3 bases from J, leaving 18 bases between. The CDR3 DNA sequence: TGTGCCAGTAGTATTGGTAGGGCAGGGAGTTTCAATCAGCCCCAGCATTTT. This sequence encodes CASSIGRAGSFNQPQHF.

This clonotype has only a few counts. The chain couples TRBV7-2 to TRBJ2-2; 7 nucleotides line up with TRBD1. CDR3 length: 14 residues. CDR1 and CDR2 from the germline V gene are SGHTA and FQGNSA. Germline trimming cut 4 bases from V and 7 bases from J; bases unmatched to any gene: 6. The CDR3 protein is CASSWDSLNGELFF. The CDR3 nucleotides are TGTGCCAGCAGCTGGGACAGCTTAAACGGGGAGCTGTTTTTT.

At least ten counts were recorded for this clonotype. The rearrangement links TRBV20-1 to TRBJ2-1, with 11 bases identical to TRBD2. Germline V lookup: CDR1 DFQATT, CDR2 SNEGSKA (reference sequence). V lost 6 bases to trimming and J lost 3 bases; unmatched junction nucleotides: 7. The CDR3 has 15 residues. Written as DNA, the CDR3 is TGCAGTGCGAGCGCACTAGCGGGAGACTACAATGAGCAGTTCTTC. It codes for CSASALAGDYNEQFF.

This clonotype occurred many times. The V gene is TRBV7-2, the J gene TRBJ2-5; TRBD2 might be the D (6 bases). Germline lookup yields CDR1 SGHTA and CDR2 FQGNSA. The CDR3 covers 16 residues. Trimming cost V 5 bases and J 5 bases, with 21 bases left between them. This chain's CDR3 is CASSHLGPLGGETQYF. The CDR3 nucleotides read TGTGCCAGCAGCCACCTCGGGCCTCTCGGAGGGGAGACCCAGTACTTC.

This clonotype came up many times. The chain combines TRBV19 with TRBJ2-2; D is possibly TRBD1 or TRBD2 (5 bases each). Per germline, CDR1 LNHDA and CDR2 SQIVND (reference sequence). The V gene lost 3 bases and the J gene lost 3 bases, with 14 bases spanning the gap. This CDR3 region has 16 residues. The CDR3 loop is CASSIFGTRYTGELFF. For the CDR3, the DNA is TGTGCCAGTAGTATTTTTGGGACCAGATACACCGGGGAGCTGTTTTTT.

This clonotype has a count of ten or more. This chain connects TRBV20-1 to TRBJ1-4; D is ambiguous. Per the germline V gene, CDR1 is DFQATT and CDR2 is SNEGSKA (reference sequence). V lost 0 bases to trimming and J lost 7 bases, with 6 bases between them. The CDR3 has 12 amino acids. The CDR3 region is CSARDGREKLFF. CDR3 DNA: TGCAGTGCTAGAGATGGTCGTGAAAAACTGTTTTTT.

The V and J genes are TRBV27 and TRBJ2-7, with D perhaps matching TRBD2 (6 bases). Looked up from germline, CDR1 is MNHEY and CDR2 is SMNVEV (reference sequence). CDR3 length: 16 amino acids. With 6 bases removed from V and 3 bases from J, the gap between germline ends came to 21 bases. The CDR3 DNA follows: TGTGCCAGCAGGGGGTGGTCGCGGGAACCCTACTACGAGCAGTACTTC. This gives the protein CASRGWSREPYYEQYF.

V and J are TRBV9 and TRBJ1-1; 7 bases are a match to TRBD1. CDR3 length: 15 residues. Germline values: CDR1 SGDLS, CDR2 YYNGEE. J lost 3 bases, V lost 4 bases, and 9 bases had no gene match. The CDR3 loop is CASSSSGGLYTEAFF. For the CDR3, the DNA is TGTGCCAGCAGCTCTTCAGGGGGGCTGTACACTGAAGCTTTCTTT.

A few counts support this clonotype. The CDR3 DNA follows: TGTGCCAGCTCACCCTCCGGGGGATACAGGTCGACTGAAGCTTTCTTT. Its translation is CASSPSGGYRSTEAFF. The V gene is TRBV18, the J gene TRBJ1-1, with D tentatively TRBD1 (5 bases). V was shortened by 3 bases and J by 5 bases, with 19 bases between the two germline ends. Germline V gene data show CDR1 as KGHSH and CDR2 as LQKENI. This CDR3 comprises 16 residues.

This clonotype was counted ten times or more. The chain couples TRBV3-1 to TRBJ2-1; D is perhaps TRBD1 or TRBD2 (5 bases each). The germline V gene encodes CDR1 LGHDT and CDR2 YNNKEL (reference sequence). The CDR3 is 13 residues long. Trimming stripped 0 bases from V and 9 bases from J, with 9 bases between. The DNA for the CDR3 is TGTGCCAGCAGCCAAGATCTGAGGGGTGAGCAGTTCTTC. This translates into CASSQDLRGEQFF.

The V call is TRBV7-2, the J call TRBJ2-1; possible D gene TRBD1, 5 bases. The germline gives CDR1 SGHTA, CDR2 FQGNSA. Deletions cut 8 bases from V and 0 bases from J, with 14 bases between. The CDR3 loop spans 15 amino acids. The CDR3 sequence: CASLRAESSYNEQFF. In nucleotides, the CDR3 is TGTGCCAGCCTCAGGGCGGAGAGCTCCTACAATGAGCAGTTCTTC.

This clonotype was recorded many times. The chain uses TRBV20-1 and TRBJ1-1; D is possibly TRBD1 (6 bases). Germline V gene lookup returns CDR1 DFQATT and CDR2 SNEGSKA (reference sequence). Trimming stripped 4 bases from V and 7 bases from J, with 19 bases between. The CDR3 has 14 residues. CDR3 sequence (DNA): TGCAGTGCTAAAAATCAACTGAGGGACATTGAAGCTTTCTTT. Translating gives CSAKNQLRDIEAFF.

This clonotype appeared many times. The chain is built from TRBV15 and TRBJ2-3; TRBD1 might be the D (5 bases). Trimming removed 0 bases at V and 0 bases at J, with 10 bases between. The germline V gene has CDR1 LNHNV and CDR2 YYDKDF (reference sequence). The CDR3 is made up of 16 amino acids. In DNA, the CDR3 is TGTGCCACCAGCAGAGATCTGGACACTAGCACAGATACGCAGTATTTT. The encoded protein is CATSRDLDTSTDTQYF.

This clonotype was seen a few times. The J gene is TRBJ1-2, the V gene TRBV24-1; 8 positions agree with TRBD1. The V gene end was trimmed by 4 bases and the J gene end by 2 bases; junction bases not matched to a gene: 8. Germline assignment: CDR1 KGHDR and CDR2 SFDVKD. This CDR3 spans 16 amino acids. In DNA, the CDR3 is TGTGCCACCAGTGACTCTCTTGGACAGGGAAACTATGGCTACACCTTC. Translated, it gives CATSDSLGQGNYGYTF.

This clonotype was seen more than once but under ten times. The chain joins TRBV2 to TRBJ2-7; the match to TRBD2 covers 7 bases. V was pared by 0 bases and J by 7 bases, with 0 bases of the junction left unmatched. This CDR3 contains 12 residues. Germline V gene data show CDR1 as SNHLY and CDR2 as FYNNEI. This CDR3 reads CASSEAGGEQYF. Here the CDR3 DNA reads TGTGCCAGCAGTGAAGCGGGGGGGGAGCAGTACTTC.

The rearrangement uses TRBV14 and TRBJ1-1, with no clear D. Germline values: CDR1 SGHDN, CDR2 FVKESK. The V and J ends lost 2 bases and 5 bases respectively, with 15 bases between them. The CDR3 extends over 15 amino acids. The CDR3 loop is CASSQITHGGTEAFF. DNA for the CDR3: TGTGCCAGCAGCCAAATTACGCACGGAGGTACTGAAGCTTTCTTT.

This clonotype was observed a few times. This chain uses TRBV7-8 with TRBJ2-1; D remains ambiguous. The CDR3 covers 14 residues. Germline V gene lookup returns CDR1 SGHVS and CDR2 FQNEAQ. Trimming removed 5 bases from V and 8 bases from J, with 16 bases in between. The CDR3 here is CASSLILVRDEQFF. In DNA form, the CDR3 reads TGTGCCAGCAGCCTCATCTTGGTCCGCGATGAGCAGTTCTTC.

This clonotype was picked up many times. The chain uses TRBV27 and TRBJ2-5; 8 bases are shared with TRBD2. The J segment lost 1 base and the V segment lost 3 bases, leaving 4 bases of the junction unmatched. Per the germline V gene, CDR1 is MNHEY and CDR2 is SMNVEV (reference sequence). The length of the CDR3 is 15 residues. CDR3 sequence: CASSLVGGAQETQYF. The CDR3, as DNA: TGTGCCAGCAGTTTGGTCGGGGGGGCCCAAGAGACCCAGTACTTC.

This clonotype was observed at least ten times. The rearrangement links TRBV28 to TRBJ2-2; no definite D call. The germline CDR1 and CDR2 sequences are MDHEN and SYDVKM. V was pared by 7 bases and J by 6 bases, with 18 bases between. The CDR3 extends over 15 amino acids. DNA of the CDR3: TGTGCCAGCACCTTACCCTCTTTTCTCCCCGGGGAGCTGTTTTTT. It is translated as CASTLPSFLPGELFF.

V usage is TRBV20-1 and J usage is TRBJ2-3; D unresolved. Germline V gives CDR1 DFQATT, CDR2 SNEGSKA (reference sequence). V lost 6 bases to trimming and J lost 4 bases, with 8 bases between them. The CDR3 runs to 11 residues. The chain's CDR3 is CSAPRSDTQYF. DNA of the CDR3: TGCAGTGCGCCCCGGTCAGATACGCAGTATTTT.